This T cell receptor beta chain was sequenced during a study of blood T cell repertoires in COVID-19. Measured with immunoSEQ multiplex PCR; TCRdb has only the in-frame clones, and not every one. The sample contains 350,000 or so clones, around 90% of which appear only once. Germline V gene lookup returns CDR1 SNHLY and CDR2 FYNNEI. V lost 8 bases to trimming and J lost 4 bases, with 24 bases between them. The length of the CDR3 is 17 residues. The V and J genes are TRBV2 and TRBJ1-3; weak D call: TRBD1 (5 bases). The sequenced sample consisted of peripheral blood. The receptor's source is a woman aged 60-75 years with COVID-19, enrolled during active disease. As DNA, the CDR3 is TGTGCCAGCTCCCCCTCGAGGGGAGGGAAATCCGGAAACACCATATATTTT. Amino acids: CASSPSRGGKSGNTIYF. Full variable domain (remainder filled in from reference TRBV2 and TRBJ1-3): EPEVTQTPSHQVTQMGQEVILRCVPISNHLYFYWYRQILGQKVEFLVSFYNNEISEKSEIFDDQFSVERPDGSNFTLKIRSTKLEDSAMYFCASSPSRGGKSGNTIYFGEGSWLTVV.